Presented here are 29 T cell receptor beta chains from one specimen sequenced in a study of PD-1 blockade in classical Hodgkin lymphoma. Data came from immunoSEQ multiplex PCR; TCRdb stores just in-frame clones and leaves some out. This table holds some 100,000 clones, roughly 90% found once. Patients all relapsed after autologous stem cell transplantation, and there was variation in brentuximab vedotin exposure. The specimen comprised peripheral blood mononuclear cells (PBMCs), sampled at baseline. These receptors were taken from a human donor with classical Hodgkin lymphoma.

The J gene is TRBJ1-5, the V gene TRBV27, with 7 bases fitting TRBD1. The CDR3 runs 14 residues. V shed 6 bases, J shed 6 bases, and the junction held 8 bases outside the gene matches. Germline V lookup: CDR1 MNHEY, CDR2 SMNVEV (reference sequence). CDR3 coding DNA: TGTGCCAGCAGCAAACAAGGGGGCTTTCAGCCCCAGCATTTT. It yields the protein CASSKQGGFQPQHF.

The chain joins TRBV5-6 to TRBJ2-7, with D possibly TRBD1 on 5 matching bases. V was pared by 3 bases and J by 3 bases, with 13 bases between. The germline gives CDR1 SGHDT, CDR2 YYEEEE. The CDR3 contains 14 residues. The CDR3 coding sequence is TGTGCCAGCAGCTCAGCTCAGGGTGGCTACGAGCAGTACTTC. Encoded protein: CASSSAQGGYEQYF.

This chain joins TRBV5-1 and TRBJ2-3; 14 bases are shared with TRBD2. This CDR3 has 19 amino acids. Germline V gene data show CDR1 as SGHRS and CDR2 as YFSETQ. The V segment lost 3 bases and the J segment 1 base; nucleotides outside the gene matches: 10. For the CDR3, the DNA is TGCGCCAGCAGCTGGACCGGGACTAGCGGGAGTAGGGGCACAGATACGCAGTATTTT. It yields the protein CASSWTGTSGSRGTDTQYF.

The chain has TRBV4-1 and TRBJ2-3; D ambiguous. CDR3 length equals 12 residues. In germline, CDR1 is MGHRA, CDR2 YSYEKL. V dropped 0 bases and J dropped 2 bases, with 0 bases sitting between them. The CDR3 loop is CASSQDTDTQYF. The CDR3 region has the DNA TGCGCCAGCAGCCAAGACACAGATACGCAGTATTTT.

This chain connects TRBV6-1 to TRBJ1-1; tentatively, D is TRBD1 (5 bases). The CDR3 loop spans 12 amino acids. V dropped 4 bases and J dropped 4 bases, with 7 bases sitting between them. Germline V gives CDR1 MNHNS, CDR2 SASEGT. Written as DNA, the CDR3 is TGTGCCAGCAGTGCAGGGCTCACTGAAGCTTTCTTT. It yields the protein CASSAGLTEAFF.

The V gene is TRBV10-1, the J gene TRBJ2-5, with 11 bases matching TRBD2. The CDR3 spans 17 residues. The V and J ends lost 3 bases and 4 bases, in that order; junction bases with no gene match: 10. Germline V lookup: CDR1 WNHNN, CDR2 SYGVQD (reference sequence). The CDR3 nucleotides are TGCGCCAGCAGTGAAAATTTAGCGGGAGGGCCGGGAGAGACCCAGTACTTC. Translation gives CASSENLAGGPGETQYF.

The rearrangement uses TRBV30 and TRBJ1-4, with no clear D. This CDR3 is built from 16 residues. Looked up from germline, CDR1 is GTSNPN and CDR2 is SVGIG (reference sequence). Trimming shortened V by 1 base and J by 4 bases, and 16 bases separated the two germline ends. The CDR3 loop is CAWSEDFPSGNEKLFF. Here the CDR3 DNA reads TGTGCCTGGAGTGAGGATTTCCCCTCTGGTAATGAAAAACTGTTTTTT.

The J gene is TRBJ1-2, the V gene TRBV9, with a possible D match to TRBD1 (6 bases). The V end was cut by 0 bases, the J end by 6 bases, with 15 bases between. The CDR3 consists of 15 residues. The germline V gene encodes CDR1 SGDLS and CDR2 YYNGEE. The CDR3 nucleotides read TGTGCCAGCAGCGTAGAGGTCCAGGGGCGGCATGGCTACACCTTC. Its translation: CASSVEVQGRHGYTF.

CDR3 DNA: TGTGCCAGCTCACCACGGGGTACTTGGACTGAAGCTTTCTTT. Encoded protein: CASSPRGTWTEAFF. The chain links TRBV18 to TRBJ1-1; unclear D gene. The CDR3 is made up of 14 amino acids. Between the trimmed V and J ends, which lost 1 base and 5 bases, there was a span of 11 bases. Germline loops: CDR1 KGHSH, CDR2 LQKENI.

The chain has TRBV18 and TRBJ1-1, with D unresolved. This CDR3 has 16 amino acids. Germline-derived CDR1 and CDR2 are KGHSH and LQKENI. Trimming stripped 3 bases from V and 2 bases from J, with 16 bases between. CDR3 coding DNA: TGTGCCAGCTCACCTATTCCGCAGCAGCTTAACACTGAAGCTTTCTTT. Translating gives CASSPIPQQLNTEAFF.

J is TRBJ2-3 and V is TRBV10-3; D is undetermined. The ends were cut back, 3 bases at V and 1 base at J, with 8 bases in the middle. Germline V gene data show CDR1 as ENHRY and CDR2 as SYGVKD. The CDR3 totals 14 residues. CDR3 nucleotides: TGTGCCATCAGTGACTACCGACGCACAGATACGCAGTATTTT. Its translation is CAISDYRRTDTQYF.

The chain carries TRBV5-6 and TRBJ2-5, with a weak D call TRBD1 (6 bases). V was clipped by 4 bases and J by 5 bases, with 15 bases between them. The CDR3 is made up of 14 amino acids. Per germline, CDR1 SGHDT and CDR2 YYEEEE. The CDR3 DNA sequence: TGTGCCAGCAGCCCGACAGGTTCGGGGGAGACCCAGTACTTC. It is translated as CASSPTGSGETQYF. The variable domain in full, with the rest retrieved from reference TRBV5-6 and TRBJ2-5, is DAGVTQSPTHLIKTRGQQVTLRCSPKSGHDTVSWYQQALGQGPQFIFQYYEEEERQRGNFPDRFSGHQFPNYSSELNVNALLLGDSALYLCASSPTGSGETQYFGPGTRLLVL.

The chain combines TRBV12-5 with TRBJ2-1, with TRBD2 matching over 10 bases. The germline gives CDR1 LGHNT, CDR2 FRNRAP. J lost 4 bases, V lost 7 bases, and 7 bases had no gene match. The CDR3 spans 15 residues. The chain's CDR3 is CASASGTSVYNEQFF. The DNA of the CDR3 is TGTGCTAGTGCCTCAGGGACTAGCGTTTACAATGAGCAGTTCTTC.

The CDR3 is CASSNGLQETQYF. The CDR3 DNA reads TGTGCCAGCAGCAACGGCCTGCAAGAGACCCAGTACTTC. J is TRBJ2-5 and V is TRBV7-3; no definite D call. The V end was cut by 5 bases, the J end by 2 bases, with 9 bases between. The CDR3 runs to 13 residues. Looked up from germline, CDR1 is SGHTA and CDR2 is FQGTGA.

The J gene is TRBJ1-1, the V gene TRBV6-6; D remains ambiguous. V lost 8 bases and J 1 base, leaving 11 bases between the germline ends. This CDR3 spans 13 amino acids. Germline lookup yields CDR1 MNHNY and CDR2 SVGAGI (reference sequence). The CDR3 nucleotides read TGTGCCAGCGGCCGTCAGAAGAACACTGAAGCTTTCTTT. It specifies CASGRQKNTEAFF.

This chain links TRBV5-6 with TRBJ1-2, with 9 bases lining up with TRBD1. The CDR3 sequence is 16 residues long. Trimming removed 0 bases from V and 9 bases from J; junction bases left unmatched: 12. CDR1 is SGHDT and CDR2 is YYEEEE in the germline V gene. This CDR3 reads CASSLAGTGRWSSYTF. As DNA, the CDR3 is TGTGCCAGCAGCTTGGCTGGGACAGGGCGTTGGAGTAGCTACACCTTC.

This chain links TRBV28 with TRBJ2-1; D call uncertain. The germline V gene has CDR1 MDHEN and CDR2 SYDVKM. Deletions cut 7 bases from V and 9 bases from J, with 16 bases between. The length of the CDR3 is 13 residues. This CDR3 reads CASTLAPPAEQFF. In DNA form, the CDR3 reads TGTGCCAGCACCCTGGCCCCCCCGGCTGAGCAGTTCTTC.

This clone was found a few times. The chain is built from TRBV10-1 and TRBJ1-1; the D is unclear. Germline V gene lookup returns CDR1 WNHNN and CDR2 SYGVQD (reference sequence). This CDR3 region has 16 residues. Trimming cost V 5 bases and J 0 bases, with 16 bases left between them. The CDR3 protein is CASSQTSGELNTEAFF. The DNA for the CDR3 is TGCGCCAGCAGTCAGACATCGGGAGAACTGAACACTGAAGCTTTCTTT.

The rearrangement links TRBV5-4 to TRBJ2-2, with TRBD2 matching over 12 bases. V dropped 4 bases and J dropped 5; count of bases not matched to a gene: 6. The CDR3 has 16 amino acids. CDR1 and CDR2 (germline): SGHNT, YYREEE (reference sequence). CDR3 in amino acids: CASSTGLAGRTGELFF. CDR3 DNA sequence: TGTGCCAGCAGCACCGGACTAGCGGGAAGGACCGGGGAGCTGTTTTTT.

The chain joins TRBV20-1 to TRBJ2-1; no clear D gene. The CDR3 has 10 amino acids. The germline V and J ends were trimmed by 8 bases and 4 bases, with 6 bases remaining between them. Per germline, CDR1 DFQATT and CDR2 SNEGSKA (reference sequence). The CDR3 loop is CSHGYNEQFF. DNA for the CDR3: TGCAGTCACGGATACAATGAGCAGTTCTTC.

The chain recombines TRBV2 with TRBJ2-2; D remains unclear. The CDR3 has 15 residues. Germline CDR1 is SNHLY and CDR2 is FYNNEI. Trimming cost V 5 bases and J 3 bases, with 13 bases left between them. The DNA for the CDR3 is TGTGCCAGCAGTTGGACCGCTCCGGACACCGGGGAGCTGTTTTTT. Translation: CASSWTAPDTGELFF.

The V gene is TRBV11-2, the J gene TRBJ1-3; D ambiguous. The CDR3 covers 14 residues. V gave up 3 bases and J gave up 0 bases, with 6 bases separating them. Germline CDR1 and CDR2: SGHAT and FQNNGV. The chain's CDR3 is CASSFEDSGNTIYF. In nucleotides, the CDR3 is TGTGCCAGCAGCTTCGAAGACTCTGGAAACACCATATATTTT.

The chain combines TRBV5-1 with TRBJ2-7; the D is unclear. This CDR3 is 13 amino acids long. Trimming took off 0 bases at V and 0 bases at J, with 4 bases between the two ends. The germline CDR1 and CDR2 sequences are SGHRS and YFSETQ. This chain's CDR3 is CASSLVASYEQYF. CDR3 nucleotide sequence: TGCGCCAGCAGCTTGGTGGCCTCCTACGAGCAGTACTTC.

This chain uses TRBV5-1 with TRBJ2-1; 16 nucleotides align to TRBD2. CDR1 is SGHRS and CDR2 is YFSETQ in the germline V gene. The CDR3 contains 17 residues. V gave up 0 bases and J gave up 12 bases; unmatched junction bases: 9. The CDR3 DNA is TGCGCCAGCAGCTTGGTTGTCGGGACTAGCGGGAGGGAAGGGCAGTTCTTC. This gives the protein CASSLVVGTSGREGQFF.

On this clone itself: One end of the junction varies from germline; a read error may be responsible. The V and J genes are TRBV7-7 and TRBJ2-6, with TRBD2 as a possible D gene (6 bases). The CDR3 has 15 residues. Looked up from germline, CDR1 is SSHAT and CDR2 is FNYEAQ (reference sequence). The CDR3 reads CASSPSGAGANVLTF. The CDR3, as DNA: TGTGCTAGCAGCCCCTCGGGGGCTGGGGCCAACGTCCTGACTTTC.

CDR3 DNA: TGTGCCAGCAGCCCTCAGGGGGGAGCGGCGTACGAGCAGTACTTC. Protein: CASSPQGGAAYEQYF. V gene TRBV11-2 combines with J gene TRBJ2-7; tentatively, D is TRBD1 (7 bases). Trimming shortened V by 5 bases and J by 4 bases, and 18 bases separated the two germline ends. The germline CDR1 and CDR2 sequences are SGHAT and FQNNGV. This CDR3 spans 15 amino acids. The full variable domain, in which reference TRBV11-2 and TRBJ2-7 provide the parts outside the CDR3, is EAGVAQSPRYKIIEKRQSVAFWCNPISGHATLYWYQQILGQGPKLLIQFQNNGVVDDSQLPKDRFSAERLKGVDSTLKIQPAKLEDSAVYLCASSPQGGAAYEQYFGPGTRLTVT.

The chain uses TRBV21-1 and TRBJ2-4; TRBD1, the table's D call, lacks a check against the DNA. TRBV21-1 is designated a pseudogene. This CDR3 is built from 20 residues. In DNA, the CDR3 is TGTGCCAGCAGCGTCCCAGGACAGGGGGCGTTCGTAATTGCCAAAAACATTCAGTACTTC. Encoded protein: CASSVPGQGAFVIAKNIQYF.

The chain employs TRBV6-5 and TRBJ1-1, with D perhaps TRBD1 (5 bases). Germline V gene data show CDR1 as MNHEY and CDR2 as SVGAGI. The CDR3 runs 16 residues. The ends were cut back, 2 bases at V and 1 base at J, with 14 bases in the middle. CDR3 DNA sequence: TGTGCCAGCAGTTACGGTTCGGCAGGGTGGAACACTGAAGCTTTCTTT. Its protein product is CASSYGSAGWNTEAFF.

The rearrangement joins TRBV28 to TRBJ2-4; TRBD2 matches at 11 bases. CDR3 length: 18 amino acids. Germline loops: CDR1 MDHEN, CDR2 SYDVKM. J gave up 1 base and V 5 bases, and 10 bases lay outside the gene matches. The DNA for the CDR3 is TGTGCCAGCAGTCCCGTTAGCGGGAGGGGCGGGGCCAAAAACATTCAGTACTTC. Its translation is CASSPVSGRGGAKNIQYF.